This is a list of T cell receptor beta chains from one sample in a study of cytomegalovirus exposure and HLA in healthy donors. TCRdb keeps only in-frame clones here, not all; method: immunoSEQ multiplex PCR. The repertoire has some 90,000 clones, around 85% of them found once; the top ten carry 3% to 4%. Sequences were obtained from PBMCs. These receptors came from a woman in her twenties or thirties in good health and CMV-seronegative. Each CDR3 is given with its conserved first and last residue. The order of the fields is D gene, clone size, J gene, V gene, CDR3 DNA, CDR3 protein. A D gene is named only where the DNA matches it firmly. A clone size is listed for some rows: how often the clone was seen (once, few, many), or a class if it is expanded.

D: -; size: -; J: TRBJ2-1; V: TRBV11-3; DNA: TGTGCCAGCAGCTTAGGGAGGGGTATACAATGGGAGCAGTTCTTC; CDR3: CASSLGRGIQWEQFF
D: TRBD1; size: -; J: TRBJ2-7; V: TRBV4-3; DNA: TGCGCCAGCAGCCAAGGCTGGACAGGGGAAACGAAATCCTACGAGCAGTACTTC; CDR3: CASSQGWTGETKSYEQYF
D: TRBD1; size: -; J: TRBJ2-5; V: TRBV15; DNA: TGTGCCACCAGCAGAGGGAGACAGGGGGCGTGGGAGACCCAGTACTTC; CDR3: CATSRGRQGAWETQYF
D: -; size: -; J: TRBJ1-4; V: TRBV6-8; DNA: TGTGACAGTTGGGGCGAGGTTTGCACTAATGAAAAACTGTTTTTT; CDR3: CDSWGEVCTNEKLFF
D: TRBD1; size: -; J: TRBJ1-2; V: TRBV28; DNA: TGTGCCAGCAGTTCAGGGACAGGGTCCTTGAGGGGCGGCTACACCTTC; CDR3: CASSSGTGSLRGGYTF
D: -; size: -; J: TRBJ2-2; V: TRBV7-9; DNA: TGTGCCAGTCATTTCACCGGGGAGCTGTTTTTT; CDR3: CASHFTGELFF
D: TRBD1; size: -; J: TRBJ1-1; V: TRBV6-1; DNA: TGTGCCAGCAGTGCTAGACAGGGGTTGGTCACTGAAGCTTTCTTT; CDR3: CASSARQGLVTEAFF
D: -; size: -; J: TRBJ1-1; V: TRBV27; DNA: TGTGCCAGCAAAGCAGGGGTGGTAGGCACTGAAGCTTTCTTT; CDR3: CASKAGVVGTEAFF
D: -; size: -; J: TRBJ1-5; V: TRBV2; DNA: TGTGCCAGCGAAGTGTTGTCCGGGGGCGGGGGGCAGCCCCAGCATTTT; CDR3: CASEVLSGGGGQPQHF
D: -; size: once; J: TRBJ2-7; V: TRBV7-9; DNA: TGTGCCAGCAGCCTAGGTGGGACACTTACCTACGAGCAGTACTTC; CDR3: CASSLGGTLTYEQYF
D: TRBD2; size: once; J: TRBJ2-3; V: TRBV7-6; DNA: TGTGCCAGCCGGAGCGGGGGGGCAGATACGCAGTATTTT; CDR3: CASRSGGADTQYF
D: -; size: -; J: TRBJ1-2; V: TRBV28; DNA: TGTGCCAGCGGGAGGGCGGGGAACTATGGCTACACCTTC; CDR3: CASGRAGNYGYTF
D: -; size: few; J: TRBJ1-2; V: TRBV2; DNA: TGTGCCAGCAGTGAGGGGGACACCTACTATGGCTACACCTTC; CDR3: CASSEGDTYYGYTF
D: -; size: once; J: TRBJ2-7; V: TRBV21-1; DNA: TGTGCCAGCACTCCGCGGAGGCTCTCCTACGAGCAGTACTTC; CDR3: CASTPRRLSYEQYF
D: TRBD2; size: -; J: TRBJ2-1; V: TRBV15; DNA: TGTGCCACCAGCAAGGGCGGGGGGGCGAGATACAATGAGCAGTTCTTC; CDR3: CATSKGGGARYNEQFF
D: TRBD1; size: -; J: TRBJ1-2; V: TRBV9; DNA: TGTGCCAGCAGCCCAGGACAGGGCCGCGATAACTATGGCTACACCTTC; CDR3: CASSPGQGRDNYGYTF
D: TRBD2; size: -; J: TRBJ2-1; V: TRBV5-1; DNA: TGCGCCAGCAGCTTGGTAGCGGGGGGGTACAATGAGCAGTTCTTC; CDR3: CASSLVAGGYNEQFF
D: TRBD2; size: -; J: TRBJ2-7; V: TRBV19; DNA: TGTGCCAGTAGTTCACCTCGAGCGGGAGGGAGGTCCTACGAGCAGTACTTC; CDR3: CASSSPRAGGRSYEQYF
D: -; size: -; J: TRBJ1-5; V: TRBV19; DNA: TGTGCCAGTAGTATGAGGACAGTAGCCTACAATCAGCCCCAGCATTTT; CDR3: CASSMRTVAYNQPQHF
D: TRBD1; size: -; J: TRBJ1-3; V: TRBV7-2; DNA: TGTGCCAGCAGGGAGGGGGCCGCTGGAAACACCATATATTTT; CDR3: CASREGAAGNTIYF
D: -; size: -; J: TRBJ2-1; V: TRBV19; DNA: TGTGCCAGTATGAGGAGAAGGGGTAATGAGCAGTTCTTC; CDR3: CASMRRRGNEQFF
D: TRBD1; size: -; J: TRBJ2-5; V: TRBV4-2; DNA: TGTGCCAGCACCCCGACAGGGGACGGGGAAGAGACCCAGTACTTC; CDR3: CASTPTGDGEETQYF
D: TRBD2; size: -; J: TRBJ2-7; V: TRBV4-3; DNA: TGCGCCAGCAGCCCAGGGAGCGGGATCCTCTACGAGCAGTACTTC; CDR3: CASSPGSGILYEQYF
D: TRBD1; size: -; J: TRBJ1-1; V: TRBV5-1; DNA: TGCGCCAGCGCCACCCAGGGGGATACGACTGAAGCTTTCTTT; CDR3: CASATQGDTTEAFF
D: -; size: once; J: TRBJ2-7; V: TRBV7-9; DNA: TGTGCCAGCAGCAAGAGGGGAGGGGGCGAGCAGTACTTC; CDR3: CASSKRGGGEQYF
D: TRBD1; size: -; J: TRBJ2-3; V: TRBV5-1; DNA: TGCGCCAGCAGCTTCGACAGGGTTGGGCTAACCTTCCCAGATACGCAGTATTTT; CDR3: CASSFDRVGLTFPDTQYF
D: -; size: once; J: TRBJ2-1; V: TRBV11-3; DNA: TGTGCCAGCAGCCTAACCGGGGCTAGAGGGGGTGAGCAGTTCTTC; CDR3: CASSLTGARGGEQFF
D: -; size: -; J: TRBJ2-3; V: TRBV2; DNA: TGTGCCAGCAGTCACAAGGGGGCAGATACGCAGTATTTT; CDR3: CASSHKGADTQYF
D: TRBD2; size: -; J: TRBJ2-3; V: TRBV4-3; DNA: TGCGCCAGCAGCCAACTAGCGGGAGTGCCAGATACGCAGTATTTT; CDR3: CASSQLAGVPDTQYF
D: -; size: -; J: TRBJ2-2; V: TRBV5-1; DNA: TGCGCCAGCAGAGCTACAGGGTCGGGCACCGGGGAGCGGTTTTTT; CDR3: CASRATGSGTGERFF
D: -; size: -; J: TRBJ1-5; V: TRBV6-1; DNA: TGTGCCAGCAGTTCTTCAGGGGGCAATCAGCCCCAGCATTTT; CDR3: CASSSSGGNQPQHF
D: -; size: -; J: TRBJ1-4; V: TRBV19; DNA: TGTGCCAGTAGTATGCAGGGGGAAAAACTGTTTTTT; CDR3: CASSMQGEKLFF
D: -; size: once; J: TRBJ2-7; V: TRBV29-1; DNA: TGCAGCGTTGTCCGGGGGTACGAGCAGTACTTC; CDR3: CSVVRGYEQYF
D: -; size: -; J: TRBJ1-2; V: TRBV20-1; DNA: TGCAGTGCACAGGGCTTCTATGGCTACACCTTC; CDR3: CSAQGFYGYTF
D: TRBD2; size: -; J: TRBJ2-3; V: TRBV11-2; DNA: TGTGCCAGCAGCCGTGCCGGACTAGCGGGGGACACAGATACGCAGTATTTT; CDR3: CASSRAGLAGDTDTQYF
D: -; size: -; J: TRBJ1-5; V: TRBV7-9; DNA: TGTGCCAGCAGCTTAGTCGAGCATCAGCCCCAGCATTTT; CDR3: CASSLVEHQPQHF